This is a list of T cell receptor beta chains from one sample in a study of CD8 T cells in ankylosing spondylitis. MiXCR, applied by TCRdb to the 5' RACE reads, yields one record per CDR3 protein. This sample has hundreds of thousands of distinct CDR3 sequences; around 11% occur once, and the top ten carry just over 0.5%. The material sequenced was blood, either unsorted or a sorted T cell fraction (not recorded which). These receptors were collected from a male donor with ankylosing spondylitis. Each CDR3 is given with its conserved first and last residue. Each record gives: CDR3 protein, V gene, J gene, clone size. Where a row states a size, it is once, few, many or the class of an expanded clone; other rows omit it.

CASSLRVRTDTQYF	TRBV11-2	TRBJ2-3	few
CASSPGLMDNTEAFF	TRBV18	TRBJ1-1	few
CSAPNEESAAYEQYF	TRBV20-1	TRBJ2-7	-
CSVGPRGRNTEAFF	TRBV29-1	TRBJ1-1	many
CASSQVPGLGRDTQYF	TRBV7-2	TRBJ2-3	-
CSARLLAGGVTDTQYF	TRBV20-1	TRBJ2-3	-
CASSLGQTQNQPQHF	TRBV6-1	TRBJ1-5	few
CSARARDAQFF	TRBV20-1	TRBJ2-1	-
CASSERGEYEQYF	TRBV2	TRBJ2-7	-
CASSLSLRETQYF	TRBV4-1	TRBJ2-5	many
CASSYSPGERGYTF	TRBV6-5	TRBJ1-2	-
CAISAGGGDTEAFF	TRBV10-3	TRBJ1-1	few